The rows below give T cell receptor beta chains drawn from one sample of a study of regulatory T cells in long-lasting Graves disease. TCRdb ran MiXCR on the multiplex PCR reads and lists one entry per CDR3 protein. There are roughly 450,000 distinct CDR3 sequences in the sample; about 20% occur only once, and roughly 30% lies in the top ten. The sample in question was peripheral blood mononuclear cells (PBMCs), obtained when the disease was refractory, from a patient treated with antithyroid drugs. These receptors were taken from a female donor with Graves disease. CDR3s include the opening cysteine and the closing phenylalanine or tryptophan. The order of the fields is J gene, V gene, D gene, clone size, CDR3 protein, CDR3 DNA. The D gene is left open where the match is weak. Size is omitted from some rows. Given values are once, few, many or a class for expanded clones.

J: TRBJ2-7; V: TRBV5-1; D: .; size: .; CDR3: CASSSRRGVPYEQYF; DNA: TGCGCCAGCAGCTCAAGACGTGGAGTACCCTACGAGCAGTACTTC
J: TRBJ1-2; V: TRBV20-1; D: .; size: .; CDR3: CSARGSPTNYGYTF; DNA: TGCAGTGCTAGGGGTAGCCCTACTAACTATGGCTACACCTTC
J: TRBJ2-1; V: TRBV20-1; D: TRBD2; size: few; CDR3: CSARASGSIHNEQFF; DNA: TGCAGTGCTAGGGCTAGCGGGAGTATCCACAATGAGCAGTTCTTC
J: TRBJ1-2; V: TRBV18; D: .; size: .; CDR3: CASSPTQGPTNYGYTF; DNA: TGTGCCAGCTCACCTACCCAGGGACCGACGAACTATGGCTACACCTTC
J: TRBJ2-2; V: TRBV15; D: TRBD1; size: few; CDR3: CATSRDWARDRPTGELFF; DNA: TGTGCCACCAGCAGAGATTGGGCCCGGGACAGACCCACCGGGGAGCTGTTTTTT
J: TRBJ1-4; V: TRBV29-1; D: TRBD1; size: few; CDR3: CSVTGGGEKLFF; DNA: TGCAGCGTCACAGGGGGTGGCGAAAAACTGTTTTTT
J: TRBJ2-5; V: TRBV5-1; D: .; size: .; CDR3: CASSLGLSETPYF; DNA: TGCGCCAGCAGCTTGGGGCTCTCAGAGACCCCGTACTTC
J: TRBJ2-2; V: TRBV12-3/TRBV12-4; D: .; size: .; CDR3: CASSFVPTGGELFF; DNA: TGTGCCAGCAGTTTCGTACCGACAGGAGGGGAGCTGTTTTTT
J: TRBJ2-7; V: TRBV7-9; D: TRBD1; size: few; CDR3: CASSSYRNRDRVNEQYF; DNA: TGTGCCAGCAGCTCCTACCGGAACCGGGACAGGGTTAACGAGCAGTACTTC
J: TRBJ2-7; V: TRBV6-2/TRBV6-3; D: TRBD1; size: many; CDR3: CASSEQGITEWVYEQYF; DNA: TGTGCCAGCAGTGAACAGGGGATAACGGAGTGGGTTTACGAGCAGTACTTC
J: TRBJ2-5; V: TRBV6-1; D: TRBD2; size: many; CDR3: CASSKTSGRGKTQYF; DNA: TGTGCCAGCAGTAAGACTAGCGGGAGAGGAAAGACCCAGTACTTC
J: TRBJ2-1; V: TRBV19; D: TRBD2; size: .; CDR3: CASSLSGTSGGVEQFF; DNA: TGTGCCAGTAGTCTCTCCGGGACTAGCGGGGGGGTGGAGCAGTTCTTC
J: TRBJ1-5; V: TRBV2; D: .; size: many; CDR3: CASRTEAGSNQPQHF; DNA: TGTGCCAGCAGGACTGAAGCCGGGAGCAATCAGCCCCAGCATTTT
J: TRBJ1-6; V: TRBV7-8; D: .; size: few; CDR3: CASSTLQGLDSPLHF; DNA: TGTGCCAGCAGCACCCTACAGGGTCTAGATTCACCCCTCCACTTT
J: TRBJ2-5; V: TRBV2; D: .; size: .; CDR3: CASRESRSWGETQYF; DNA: TGTGCCAGCAGGGAAAGCAGGAGCTGGGGGGAGACCCAGTACTTC
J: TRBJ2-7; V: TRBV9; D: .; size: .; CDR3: CASSVAIGGDEQYF; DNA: TGTGCCAGCAGCGTAGCCATTGGGGGAGACGAGCAGTACTTC
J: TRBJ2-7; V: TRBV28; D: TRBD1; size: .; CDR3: CASSIQGEGGEQYF; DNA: TGTGCCAGCAGTATACAGGGGGAAGGTGGCGAGCAGTACTTC
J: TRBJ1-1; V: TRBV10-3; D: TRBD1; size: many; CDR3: CAISGDRGLNTEAFF; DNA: TGTGCCATCAGTGGAGACAGGGGTTTGAACACTGAAGCTTTCTTT
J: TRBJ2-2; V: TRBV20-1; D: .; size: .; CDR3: CSARVGISYTGELFF; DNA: TGCAGTGCTAGAGTCGGTATTTCTTACACCGGGGAGCTGTTTTTT
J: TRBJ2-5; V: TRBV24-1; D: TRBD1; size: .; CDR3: CATSDGQGLIETQYF; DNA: TGTGCCACCAGTGACGGACAGGGTTTGATCGAGACCCAGTACTTC
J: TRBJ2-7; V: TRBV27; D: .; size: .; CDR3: CASSSWGYEQYF; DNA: TGTGCCAGCAGTTCGTGGGGCTACGAGCAGTACTTC
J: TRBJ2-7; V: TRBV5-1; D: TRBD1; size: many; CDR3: CASSLTGGSSYEQYF; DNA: TGCGCCAGCAGTTTGACAGGGGGCAGCTCCTACGAGCAGTACTTC
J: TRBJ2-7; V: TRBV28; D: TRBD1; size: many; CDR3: CASSSGTVSFEQYF; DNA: TGTGCCAGCAGTTCCGGGACAGTATCGTTTGAGCAGTACTTC
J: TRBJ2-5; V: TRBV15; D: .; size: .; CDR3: CATSRVKGFEETQYF; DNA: TGTGCCACCAGCAGAGTTAAGGGTTTTGAGGAGACCCAGTACTTC
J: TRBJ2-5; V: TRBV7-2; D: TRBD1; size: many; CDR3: CASSDSDRGLETQYF; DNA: TGTGCCAGCAGTGATTCCGACAGGGGGCTAGAGACCCAGTACTTC
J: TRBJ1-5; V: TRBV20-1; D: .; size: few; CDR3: CSARAGGSQPQHF; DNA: TGCAGTGCTAGAGCGGGGGGAAGTCAGCCCCAGCATTTT
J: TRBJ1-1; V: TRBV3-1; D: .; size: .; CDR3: CASSLQRGLEAFF; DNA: TGTGCCAGCAGCCTCCAAAGGGGTCTTGAAGCTTTCTTT
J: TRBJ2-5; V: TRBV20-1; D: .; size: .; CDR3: CSARGESSALTQETQYF; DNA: TGCAGTGCTAGAGGGGAGAGTAGCGCCCTTACACAAGAGACCCAGTACTTC
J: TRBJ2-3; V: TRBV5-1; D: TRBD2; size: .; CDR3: CASSLAGTSGSRTDTQYF; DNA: TGCGCCAGCAGCTTGGCCGGGACTAGCGGGAGTCGCACAGATACGCAGTATTTT
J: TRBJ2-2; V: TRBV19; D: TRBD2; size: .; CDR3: CASSATSGSGTGELFF; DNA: TGTGCCAGTAGTGCGACTAGCGGCTCGGGCACCGGGGAGCTGTTTTTT
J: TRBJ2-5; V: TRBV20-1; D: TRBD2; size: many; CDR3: CSAIRTSGRETQYF; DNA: TGCAGTGCTATCCGGACTAGCGGGAGGGAGACCCAGTACTTC
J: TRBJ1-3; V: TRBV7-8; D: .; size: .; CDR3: CASSSPLGGSSGNTIYF; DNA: TGTGCCAGCAGCTCCCCGTTGGGGGGTAGTTCTGGAAACACCATATATTTT
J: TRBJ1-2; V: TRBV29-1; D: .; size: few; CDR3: CSVEAKNRDGYGYTF; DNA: TGCAGCGTTGAAGCCAAAAACAGGGACGGCTATGGCTACACCTTC
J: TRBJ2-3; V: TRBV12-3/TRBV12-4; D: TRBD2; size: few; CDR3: CASSQNAGLPTDTQYF; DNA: TGTGCCAGCAGCCAGAACGCGGGACTACCTACAGATACGCAGTATTTT
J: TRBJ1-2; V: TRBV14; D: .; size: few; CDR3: CASSQDISYGYTF; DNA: TGTGCCAGCAGCCAAGACATCTCCTATGGCTACACCTTC
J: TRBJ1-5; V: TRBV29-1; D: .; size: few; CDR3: CSVSGGAREPQHF; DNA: TGCAGCGTCTCCGGAGGGGCCCGGGAGCCCCAGCATTTT
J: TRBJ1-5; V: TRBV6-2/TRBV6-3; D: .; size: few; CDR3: CASSYSVPGVYSNQPQHF; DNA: TGTGCCAGCAGTTACTCGGTACCAGGAGTCTATAGCAATCAGCCCCAGCATTTT
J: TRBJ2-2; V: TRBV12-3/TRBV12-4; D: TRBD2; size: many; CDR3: CASIPGLGGTGELFF; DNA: TGTGCCAGCATCCCGGGACTAGGGGGAACCGGGGAGCTGTTTTTT
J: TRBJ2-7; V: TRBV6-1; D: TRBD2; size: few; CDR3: CASTGGLAGKSYEQYF; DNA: TGTGCCAGCACCGGAGGACTAGCGGGAAAGTCCTACGAGCAGTACTTC